Below are 26 T cell receptor beta chains sequenced from a single sample in a study of T cells in Graves' hyperthyroidism and ophthalmopathy (dated by TCRdb to the late 2010s). Library preparation was by multiplex PCR. The run used an Illumina HiSeq 2000. The TCR beta CDR3 regions were amplified from the RNA transcripts. The first round of RT-PCR for the TCR CDR3 was performed with the HTBI primer set and the Qiagen OneStep RT-PCR kit. TCRdb redid the processing of the public reads, applying fastp at Q25 and MiXCR, and retained in-frame beta chains. A single entry per CDR3 protein holds the most common genes and DNA from its merged rows. Present in this sample are hundreds of thousands of distinct CDR3 sequences, about 45% of which were seen just once. Less than 9.5% of the sample belongs to the ten largest clones. The material sequenced was peripheral blood or thyroid tissue (not recorded which). All receptors come from an adult man with Graves' disease, either hyperthyroidism or ophthalmopathy (not recorded which).

This clonotype was seen ten or more times. V is TRBV2 and J is TRBJ2-7, with TRBD1 identical over 7 bases. Germline V gene data show CDR1 as SNHLY and CDR2 as FYNNEI. The CDR3 totals 12 residues. After removal of 7 bases from V and 3 bases from J, the junction contained 3 bases not matched to a gene. CDR3 amino acids: CASKRGLYEQYF. CDR3 nucleotide sequence: TGTGCCAGCAAAAGGGGGCTCTACGAGCAGTACTTC.

The chain carries TRBV25-1 and TRBJ1-3; no clear D. The CDR3 has 15 amino acids. The V gene lost 2 bases and the J gene lost 2 bases, with 10 bases spanning the gap. Looked up from germline, CDR1 is MGHDK and CDR2 is SYGVNS. CDR3 in amino acids: CASSEGPSPGNTIYF. The CDR3 nucleotides read TGTGCCAGCAGTGAAGGGCCTAGCCCTGGAAACACCATATATTTT. The whole variable domain, filled in from reference TRBV25-1 and TRBJ1-3, reads EADIYQTPRYLVIGTGKKITLECSQTMGHDKMYWYQQDPGMELHLIHYSYGVNSTEKGDLSSESTVSRIRTEHFPLTLESARPSHTSQYLCASSEGPSPGNTIYFGEGSWLTVV.

As for this clonotype: Since a much larger clone is just one base distant, this may be a read error. The chain combines TRBV10-3 with TRBJ1-4; D is ambiguous. Trimming removed 3 bases from V and 8 bases from J, with 7 bases in between. Germline assignment: CDR1 ENHRY and CDR2 SYGVKD. CDR3 size: 12 residues. CDR3 nucleotides: TGTGCCATCAGTGACGTCTGGGAAAAACTGTTTTTT. Its protein is CAISDVWEKLFF.

This clonotype was observed at least ten times. The rearrangement links TRBV10-3 to TRBJ1-5, with a possible D match to TRBD1 (5 bases). V was clipped by 10 bases and J by 1 base, with 20 bases between them. The CDR3 extends over 16 amino acids. The germline gives CDR1 ENHRY, CDR2 SYGVKD. The CDR3 is CASRAWGEGSNQPQHF. The DNA for the CDR3 is TGTGCCAGCCGAGCGTGGGGAGAGGGGAGCAATCAGCCCCAGCATTTT.

Points on this clonotype: Germline is not matched at one junction end, which may reflect a read error. The chain has TRBV2 and TRBJ1-5; perhaps TRBD1 as D (5 bases). Germline CDR1 reads SNHLY; CDR2 reads FYNNEI. The CDR3 consists of 14 residues. This chain's CDR3 is CATSAGGGNQPQHF. The CDR3 DNA is TGTGCCACCAGTGCGGGAGGGGGCAATCAGCCCCAGCATTTT.

This clonotype has at least ten counts. The V call is TRBV7-9, the J call TRBJ1-1, with D hard to call. The V end lost 1 base, the J end lost 1 base, and 10 bases lay between the germline ends. The germline CDR1 and CDR2 sequences are SEHNR and FQNEAQ (reference sequence). The CDR3 loop spans 15 amino acids. CDR3 bases: TGTGCCAGCAGCTTAGGTTCCGTGGGGAACACTGAAGCTTTCTTT. Its translation: CASSLGSVGNTEAFF.

This clonotype was detected many times. For the CDR3, the DNA is TGTGCCACCAGCAGAGAAGTGCATAGCAATCAGCCCCAGCATTTT. Translation gives CATSREVHSNQPQHF. The chain is built from TRBV15 and TRBJ1-5, with D unresolved. With 0 bases removed from V and 0 bases from J, the gap between germline ends came to 6 bases. The germline V gene encodes CDR1 LNHNV and CDR2 YYDKDF (reference sequence). This CDR3 has 15 residues. The full variable domain, its missing parts supplied by reference TRBV15 and TRBJ1-5, is DAMVIQNPRYQVTQFGKPVTLSCSQTLNHNVMYWYQQKSSQAPKLLFHYYDKDFNNEADTPDNFQSRRPNTSFCFLDIRSPGLGDTAMYLCATSREVHSNQPQHFGDGTRLSIL.

The V and J genes are TRBV29-1 and TRBJ2-7, with 12 bases lining up with TRBD2. Per the germline V gene, CDR1 is SQVTM and CDR2 is ANQGSEA. With V trimmed by 8 bases and J by 0 bases, 2 bases remained unmatched. The CDR3 is 13 amino acids. Here the CDR3 DNA reads TGCAGCTCGGGACTAGCGGGCTCCTACGAGCAGTACTTC. Protein: CSSGLAGSYEQYF.

The chain employs TRBV29-1 and TRBJ1-2; D gene ambiguous. V lost 3 bases to trimming and J lost 6 bases, with 14 bases between them. The germline V gene encodes CDR1 SQVTM and CDR2 ANQGSEA. The CDR3 runs 13 residues. The chain's CDR3 is CSVDSVGNHGYTF. The CDR3 DNA is TGCAGCGTTGATTCAGTAGGGAACCATGGCTACACCTTC.

This clonotype has ten or more counts. This chain uses TRBV5-1 with TRBJ1-2, with D perhaps matching TRBD1 (6 bases). Germline loops: CDR1 SGHRS, CDR2 YFSETQ. V shed 3 bases and J shed 2 bases, with 17 bases lying between them. This CDR3 comprises 16 residues. The CDR3 region has the DNA TGCGCCAGCAGCTACCTCGGGGGCGCGGGGAACTATGGCTACACCTTC. Its translation: CASSYLGGAGNYGYTF.

In nucleotides, the CDR3 is TGTGCCAGCAGCCTAAGACAGGGCTCTGGGGCCAACGTCCTGACTTTC. It encodes CASSLRQGSGANVLTF. V and J are TRBV2 and TRBJ2-6; 7 positions match TRBD1. The ends lost 6 bases at V and 0 bases at J; junction bases unmatched: 5. This CDR3 is 16 amino acids long. In germline, CDR1 is SNHLY, CDR2 FYNNEI.

The chain combines TRBV10-3 with TRBJ2-3; weak D call: TRBD1 (5 bases). Trimming removed 5 bases from V and 4 bases from J, with 10 bases in between. Germline loops: CDR1 ENHRY, CDR2 SYGVKD. The CDR3 runs 13 residues. The CDR3 spells CAISPARADTQYF. DNA for the CDR3: TGTGCCATCAGTCCGGCCAGGGCAGATACGCAGTATTTT.

This chain links TRBV10-2 with TRBJ1-4; D unresolved. The V gene's germline CDR1 is WSHSY and CDR2 SAAADI. Trimming took off 7 bases at V and 8 bases at J, with 14 bases between the two ends. CDR3 length equals 13 residues. As DNA, the CDR3 is TGCGCCAGCAATCCAGCCCCGGGAGAAAAACTGTTTTTT. As protein: CASNPAPGEKLFF.

Concerning this clonotype: Compared with germline, one end of the junction differs, possibly owing to a read error. The rearrangement links TRBV7-9 to TRBJ2-5; 8 bases are shared with TRBD1. The CDR3 contains 14 residues. Germline CDR1 and CDR2: SEHNR and FQNEAQ (reference sequence). The CDR3 protein is CAGSNPGQGETQYF. The CDR3 coding sequence is TGTGCCGGCAGCAATCCAGGACAGGGAGAGACCCAGTACTTC.

This clonotype was seen once. Mismatch with germline at one junction end may stem from a read error. This chain connects TRBV7-2 to TRBJ2-2; the D is unclear. Germline V gene sequence: CDR1 SGHTA, CDR2 FQGNSA. This CDR3 spans 12 amino acids. The CDR3 DNA reads as TGTGCCAGCAGCGTAGCCGCAGGGGAGCTGTTTTTT. It encodes CASSVAAGELFF.

This sequence joins TRBV7-9 and TRBJ1-2; a weak D match, TRBD1 (5 bases). The CDR3 has 12 residues. The germline V gene encodes CDR1 SEHNR and CDR2 FQNEAQ (reference sequence). Trimming took 6 bases from V and 8 from J, leaving 13 bases between them. CDR3 residues: CASRPTEGGYTF. CDR3 sequence (DNA): TGTGCCAGCAGACCGACAGAAGGAGGCTACACCTTC. Drawing the rest from reference TRBV7-9 and TRBJ1-2, the complete variable domain is DTGVSQNPRHKITKRGQNVTFRCDPISEHNRLYWYRQTLGQGPEFLTYFQNEAQLEKSRLLSDRFSAERPKGSFSTLEIQRTEQGDSAMYLCASRPTEGGYTFGSGTRLTVV.

The gene calls are TRBV5-1 and TRBJ1-6; D is possibly TRBD1 (6 bases). There are 15 residues in the CDR3. The V and J ends lost 0 bases and 10 bases respectively, with 14 bases between them. Germline V gene lookup returns CDR1 SGHRS and CDR2 YFSETQ. The CDR3 region has the DNA TGCGCCAGCAGCTTGGACGGGGCAGGGGTATCACCCCTCCACTTT. It specifies CASSLDGAGVSPLHF.

This clonotype was observed many times. V usage is TRBV15 and J usage is TRBJ2-7; the match to TRBD1 covers 7 bases. V lost 6 bases to trimming and J lost 4 bases; unmatched junction nucleotides: 15. The V gene's germline CDR1 is LNHNV and CDR2 YYDKDF (reference sequence). This CDR3 has 16 residues. The CDR3 bases are TGTGCCACCAGTCGTGGGAGACAGGGTGGTCCTTACGAGCAGTACTTC. Its protein product is CATSRGRQGGPYEQYF.

The chain uses TRBV7-2 and TRBJ1-3, with 11 bases identical to TRBD1. The ends lost 5 bases at V and 16 bases at J; junction bases unmatched: 13. CDR1 SGHTA and CDR2 FQGNSA come from the germline V gene. The CDR3 has 14 amino acids. The CDR3 DNA reads TGTGCCAGCAGCCCGGACAGGGGGCGGGAAACTGTTTATTTT. Its protein product is CASSPDRGRETVYF.

This chain links TRBV20-1 with TRBJ1-4; tentative D call: TRBD1 (5 bases). V lost 6 bases and J 3 bases, leaving 20 bases between the germline ends. CDR3 length equals 16 residues. Germline lookup yields CDR1 DFQATT and CDR2 SNEGSKA (reference sequence). The CDR3 spells CSAEKGSRAANEKLFF. The DNA for the CDR3 is TGCAGTGCCGAGAAGGGCTCCAGGGCGGCTAATGAAAAACTGTTTTTT.

The chain links TRBV29-1 to TRBJ1-2, with TRBD1 as a possible D gene (5 bases). Deletions cut 4 bases from V and 8 bases from J, with 11 bases between. CDR3 length equals 11 residues. CDR1 and CDR2 (germline): SQVTM, ANQGSEA. CDR3 in DNA: TGCAGCGTTGTGACAGCCTCGGGCTACACCTTC. This codes for CSVVTASGYTF.

This chain connects TRBV7-9 to TRBJ1-5, with TRBD1 identical over 9 bases. V dropped 5 bases and J dropped 6; count of bases not matched to a gene: 14. Germline assignment: CDR1 SEHNR and CDR2 FQNEAQ (reference sequence). CDR3 length: 17 amino acids. Written as DNA, the CDR3 is TGTGCCAGCAGCACACCCGGACGGGACAGGGATGGTCAGCCCCAGCATTTT. It specifies CASSTPGRDRDGQPQHF.

This clonotype has more than one count but fewer than ten. The gene calls are TRBV9 and TRBJ1-4; D is unclear. Germline V CDR1 and CDR2: SGDLS, YYNGEE. The CDR3 consists of 14 residues. Trimming took 0 bases from V and 3 from J, leaving 6 bases between them. The CDR3 sequence: CASSVGLANEKLFF. The CDR3 DNA reads as TGTGCCAGCAGCGTAGGGTTGGCTAATGAAAAACTGTTTTTT. Looking up the rest from reference TRBV9 and TRBJ1-4 gives the full variable domain: DSGVTQTPKHLITATGQRVTLRCSPRSGDLSVYWYQQSLDQGLQFLIQYYNGEERAKGNILERFSAQQFPDLHSELNLSSLELGDSALYFCASSVGLANEKLFFGSGTQLSVL.

This clonotype has more than one count but fewer than ten. This chain uses TRBV20-1 with TRBJ2-2; 7 nucleotides match TRBD2. CDR3 length equals 15 residues. V shed 1 base and J 3 bases; nucleotides not matched to a gene: 5. Germline CDR1 is DFQATT and CDR2 is SNEGSKA (reference sequence). The CDR3 DNA follows: TGCAGTGCTAGAGCCGGGAGGCTCGACACCGGGGAGCTGTTTTTT. Encoded protein: CSARAGRLDTGELFF.

The chain combines TRBV9 with TRBJ1-6, with 12 bases matching TRBD1. In germline, CDR1 is SGDLS, CDR2 YYNGEE. The CDR3 sequence is 18 residues long. The junction had 11 bases not matched to a gene; V was cut back by 3 bases and J by 7 bases. The CDR3 is CASSANPGQGARNSPLHF. The DNA of the CDR3 is TGTGCCAGCAGCGCCAACCCGGGACAGGGGGCGAGAAATTCACCCCTCCACTTT.

This clonotype came up a few times. The chain employs TRBV9 and TRBJ2-7, with TRBD1 matching 9 bases. The CDR3 loop spans 15 amino acids. Germline lookup yields CDR1 SGDLS and CDR2 YYNGEE. With V trimmed by 0 bases and J by 4 bases, 5 bases remained unmatched. CDR3 region: CASSVDSDRGYEQYF. DNA of the CDR3: TGTGCCAGCAGCGTAGATTCCGACAGGGGGTACGAGCAGTACTTC.